The 20 T cell receptor beta chains reported below all come from one sample, sequenced in a study of cytomegalovirus exposure and HLA in healthy donors. PCR primers comprised 60 Vbeta and 13 Jbeta primers. Data came from immunoSEQ multiplex PCR; TCRdb stores just in-frame clones and leaves some out. This sample carries approximately 110,000 clones, 65% to 90% of them seen once, and the ten largest clones take approximately 6.9%. Input material: PBMCs. Receptors were obtained from a man aged 25 to 40 in good health and CMV-seropositive.

The rearrangement joins TRBV5-4 to TRBJ1-6; a possible D gene is TRBD1 (6 bases). The germline V gene has CDR1 SGHNT and CDR2 YYREEE (reference sequence). CDR3 length equals 15 residues. V gave up 3 bases and J gave up 1 base, with 8 bases separating them. The CDR3 nucleotides are TGTGCCAGCAGCTCCGGACAGTCCTATAATTCACCCCTCCACTTT. Its protein product is CASSSGQSYNSPLHF. The full variable domain, its missing parts supplied by reference TRBV5-4 and TRBJ1-6, is ETGVTQSPTHLIKTRGQQVTLRCSSQSGHNTVSWYQQALGQGPQFIFQYYREEENGRGNFPPRFSGLQFPNYSSELNVNALELDDSALYLCASSSGQSYNSPLHFGNGTRLTVT.

This clone was detected only a few times. The chain couples TRBV7-6 to TRBJ1-6; D is unresolved. V shed 1 base and J shed 0 bases, with 7 bases lying between them. The CDR3 has 16 residues. The germline V gene has CDR1 SGHVS and CDR2 FNYEAQ. CDR3 loop: CASSLELSSYNSPLHF. The CDR3 region has the DNA TGTGCCAGCAGCTTAGAGTTGAGCTCCTATAATTCACCCCTCCACTTT. Based on the CDR3 plus reference TRBV7-6 and TRBJ1-6, the full variable domain is GAGVSQSPRYKVTKRGQDVALRCDPISGHVSLYWYRQALGQGPEFLTYFNYEAQQDKSGLPNDRFSAERPEGSISTLTIQRTEQRDSAMYRCASSLELSSYNSPLHFGNGTRLTVT.

The chain carries TRBV6-1 and TRBJ1-5, with D hard to call. The CDR3 totals 11 residues. Per the germline V gene, CDR1 is MNHNS and CDR2 is SASEGT. Trimming shortened V by 3 bases and J by 6 bases, and 3 bases separated the two germline ends. The CDR3 here is CASSDSQPQHF. The CDR3 DNA reads TGTGCCAGCAGTGACAGTCAGCCCCAGCATTTT.

The chain combines TRBV5-6 with TRBJ2-5, with D tentatively TRBD2 (5 bases). The CDR3 totals 14 residues. Germline-derived CDR1 and CDR2 are SGHDT and YYEEEE. The V and J ends lost 2 bases and 5 bases respectively, with 13 bases between them. CDR3 nucleotides: TGTGCCAGCAGCTTAAGGTGGGGAGCGGAGACCCAGTACTTC. Translation: CASSLRWGAETQYF.

This clone was counted between two and nine times. The chain combines TRBV4-3 with TRBJ1-4; D gene uncertain. CDR3 length equals 14 residues. Trimming took 0 bases from V and 3 from J, leaving 5 bases between them. Germline V gives CDR1 LGHNA, CDR2 YSLEER. The CDR3, as DNA: TGCGCCAGCAGCCAAGAGTATCCTAATGAAAAACTGTTTTTT. Translating gives CASSQEYPNEKLFF.

This clone was seen a handful of times. This rearrangement joins TRBV5-4 to TRBJ2-7; perhaps TRBD2 as D (5 bases). V lost 3 bases and J lost 5, with 18 bases in between. The germline gives CDR1 SGHNT, CDR2 YYREEE (reference sequence). The CDR3 has 15 residues. The CDR3 sequence: CASSSPGLRAHEQYF. The CDR3 DNA reads TGTGCCAGCAGCTCCCCGGGGTTACGGGCCCACGAGCAGTACTTC.

The rearrangement uses TRBV4-2 and TRBJ2-1; TRBD2 matches at 11 bases. With 0 bases clipped from V and 6 bases from J, the junction kept 10 bases outside the gene matches. Per the germline V gene, CDR1 is LGHNA and CDR2 is YNFKEQ. The CDR3 contains 18 residues. The CDR3 region is CASSQDNSRLAGLNEQFF. The CDR3 DNA reads TGTGCCAGCAGCCAAGATAATAGCAGACTAGCGGGACTCAATGAGCAGTTCTTC.

This rearrangement joins TRBV13 to TRBJ2-7; 7 nucleotides agree with TRBD1. The length of the CDR3 is 14 residues. With 8 bases clipped from V and 2 bases from J, the junction kept 9 bases outside the gene matches. Germline loops: CDR1 PRHDT, CDR2 FYEKMQ (reference sequence). CDR3 bases: TGTGCCAGCGCGACAGGGAGTAATCCCTACGAGCAGTACTTC. It encodes CASATGSNPYEQYF.

The chain has TRBV15 and TRBJ2-5; 9 bases line up with TRBD2. The length of the CDR3 is 18 residues. V lost 0 bases and J lost 1; bases outside the gene matches: 9. The germline V gene has CDR1 LNHNV and CDR2 YYDKDF (reference sequence). Written as DNA, the CDR3 is TGTGCCACCAGCAGAGATAGGATGGTAGCGGGGGCCCAAGAGACCCAGTACTTC. Translated, it gives CATSRDRMVAGAQETQYF.

The CDR3 loop is CASGLAGDHEQYF. The CDR3 nucleotides are TGTGCCAGCGGACTAGCGGGGGACCACGAGCAGTACTTC. This sequence joins TRBV5-6 and TRBJ2-7; 13 bases align to TRBD2. CDR3 length equals 13 residues. The V segment lost 7 bases and the J segment 5 bases; nucleotides outside the gene matches: 3. In germline, CDR1 is SGHDT, CDR2 YYEEEE.

This chain uses TRBV4-2 with TRBJ2-5, with 9 bases matching TRBD1. The CDR3 is 15 amino acids. In germline, CDR1 is LGHNA, CDR2 YNFKEQ. The V and J ends lost 0 bases and 5 bases, in that order; junction bases with no gene match: 4. In nucleotides, the CDR3 is TGTGCCAGCAGCCAAGAGGGACAGGGTGTGGAGACCCAGTACTTC. Translating it yields CASSQEGQGVETQYF.

The V gene is TRBV12-5, the J gene TRBJ1-2; D perhaps matches TRBD1 (5 bases). V lost 0 bases and J 2 bases, leaving 28 bases between the germline ends. CDR3 length equals 21 residues. Germline V gives CDR1 LGHNT, CDR2 FRNRAP. The CDR3 region has the DNA TGTGCTAGTGGTTTGGTCGGACGCGGGGGACTAAACATAGACTTAAACTATGGCTACACCTTC. Its translation: CASGLVGRGGLNIDLNYGYTF.

This rearrangement joins TRBV7-2 to TRBJ2-6, with D tentatively TRBD1 (6 bases). The CDR3 totals 14 residues. V lost 0 bases and J lost 15, with 15 bases in between. The germline CDR1 and CDR2 sequences are SGHTA and FQGNSA. CDR3 nucleotide sequence: TGTGCCAGCAGCTTAGCTTTTCCGACAGGCGGCCTGACTTTC. The encoded protein is CASSLAFPTGGLTF.

V usage is TRBV4-2 and J usage is TRBJ1-6, with 9 bases fitting TRBD1. V was clipped by 0 bases and J by 6 bases; unmatched bases: 3. This CDR3 has 16 residues. Germline CDR1 is LGHNA and CDR2 is YNFKEQ. CDR3: CASSQDGTGINSPLHF. DNA for the CDR3: TGTGCCAGCAGCCAAGATGGGACAGGGATTAATTCACCCCTCCACTTT.

This clone has only one observation. This chain links TRBV28 with TRBJ1-2, with 8 bases aligning to TRBD1. In germline, CDR1 is MDHEN, CDR2 SYDVKM. V lost 8 bases and J lost 2; bases outside the gene matches: 13. The CDR3 has 16 amino acids. This CDR3 reads CASYDRGQTLNYGYTF. Written as DNA, the CDR3 is TGTGCCAGCTACGACAGGGGCCAAACATTAAACTATGGCTACACCTTC.

The chain combines TRBV2 with TRBJ1-5; no definite D call. CDR3 size: 13 residues. V was clipped by 7 bases and J by 4 bases, with 11 bases between them. Germline assignment: CDR1 SNHLY and CDR2 FYNNEI. CDR3 in DNA: TGTGCCAGCACCACAGAATTTAATCAGCCCCAGCATTTT. This codes for CASTTEFNQPQHF.

This clone was picked up one time. The chain recombines TRBV9 with TRBJ2-5, with D perhaps matching TRBD1 (5 bases). Germline-derived CDR1 and CDR2 are SGDLS and YYNGEE. The CDR3 spans 16 residues. V was pared by 0 bases and J by 5 bases, with 17 bases between. CDR3 nucleotides: TGTGCCAGCAGCGTAGGGGGCGGACGTACCCGGGAGACCCAGTACTTC. It encodes CASSVGGGRTRETQYF.

The chain couples TRBV19 to TRBJ2-3; 13 nucleotides line up with TRBD2. Trimming cost V 5 bases and J 2 bases; bases outside gene matches: 4. CDR3 size: 16 residues. Per the germline V gene, CDR1 is LNHDA and CDR2 is SQIVND (reference sequence). The CDR3 here is CASSATSGGFTDTQYF. CDR3 nucleotide sequence: TGTGCCAGTAGTGCGACTAGCGGGGGGTTCACAGATACGCAGTATTTT.

This clone was picked up one time. The V and J genes are TRBV7-2 and TRBJ2-1; 7 bases line up with TRBD1. Trimming took 4 bases from V and 7 from J; bases not matched to a gene: 10. CDR1 is SGHTA, CDR2 FQGNSA, per germline. The CDR3 consists of 15 residues. The CDR3: CASSSPWTGANEQFF. As DNA, the CDR3 is TGTGCCAGCAGCTCGCCATGGACAGGTGCTAATGAGCAGTTCTTC.

This clone was observed a few times. The chain couples TRBV28 to TRBJ2-2; tentative D call: TRBD2 (6 bases). The length of the CDR3 is 14 residues. Germline lookup yields CDR1 MDHEN and CDR2 SYDVKM. V was shortened by 1 base and J by 4 bases, with 7 bases between the two germline ends. The CDR3 coding sequence is TGTGCCAGCAGTTTATTGGGGGGCACCGGGGAGCTGTTTTTT. Protein: CASSLLGGTGELFF.